Listed below are T cell receptor beta chains from one sample, sequenced in a study of T cells in Graves' hyperthyroidism and ophthalmopathy. MiXCR, run by TCRdb on the multiplex PCR reads, gives a single entry per CDR3 protein. Among roughly 550,000 distinct CDR3 sequences listed, around 15% were seen once. The specimen sequenced was blood. Receptors originate from a woman in her twenties or thirties with Graves' ophthalmopathy. CDR3s include the opening cysteine and the closing phenylalanine or tryptophan. D genes are given only for firm matches. Clone size is given for some rows only: seen once, a few or many times, or a class if the clone is expanded.

j_call clone_size v_call d_call cdr3_aa cdr3_nt
TRBJ2-1 NA TRBV10-3 NA CAISESYSRDNEQFF TGTGCCATCAGTGAGTCGTATTCCCGGGACAATGAGCAGTTCTTC
TRBJ2-4 many TRBV7-9 NA CASSRTYGERVDIQYF TGTGCCAGCAGCCGTACGTACGGGGAGCGGGTAGACATTCAGTACTTC
TRBJ1-6 NA TRBV28 NA CASSIHLGFNSPLHF TGTGCCAGCAGTATTCATCTGGGGTTTAATTCACCCCTCCACTTT
TRBJ2-7 few TRBV7-2 NA CASSFTGRPYEQYF TGTGCCAGCAGCTTCACGGGGCGCCCCTACGAGCAGTACTTC
TRBJ1-4 few TRBV7-9 NA CASSLGVGGVREKLFF TGTGCCAGCAGCTTAGGAGTTGGTGGGGTTCGGGAAAAACTGTTTTTT
TRBJ2-1 few TRBV10-3 NA CAISVPGSSYNEQFF TGTGCCATCAGTGTTCCAGGGAGCTCCTACAATGAGCAGTTCTTC
TRBJ2-5 many TRBV7-9 TRBD2 CASSLTHGLAGIETQYF TGTGCCAGCAGCTTAACCCATGGACTAGCGGGCATAGAGACCCAGTACTTC
TRBJ2-3 many TRBV13 NA CASSDPSRTQYF TGTGCCAGCAGCGACCCGAGCCGCACGCAGTATTTT
TRBJ2-7 many TRBV2 NA CASSQRDGTYEQYF TGTGCCAGCAGCCAACGGGACGGTACCTACGAGCAGTACTTC
TRBJ2-7 NA TRBV2 NA CASSEKAFGAGTLYEQYF NA
TRBJ2-3 NA TRBV6-1 NA CASRAPDASSTDTQYF TGTGCCAGCAGGGCCCCGGACGCCTCTAGCACAGATACGCAGTATTTT
TRBJ1-6 many TRBV28 NA CASSLLSGVGANSPLHF TGTGCCAGCAGTCTACTGTCAGGGGTTGGAGCTAATTCACCCCTCCACTTT
TRBJ2-5 NA TRBV6-2/TRBV6-3 TRBD1 CASKRDSEETQYF TGTGCCAGCAAAAGGGACAGCGAAGAGACCCAGTACTTC
TRBJ1-1 many TRBV28 TRBD1 CASSTPGQGGNTEAFF TGTGCCAGCAGTACACCGGGACAGGGGGGAAACACTGAAGCTTTCTTT
TRBJ1-4 NA TRBV5-6 TRBD1 CASSLRGGGATNEKLFF TGTGCCAGCAGCCTCCGGGGAGGGGGCGCAACTAATGAAAAACTGTTTTTT
TRBJ1-5 NA TRBV6-1 NA CASRKPETGGNQPQHF TGTGCCAGCAGGAAGCCGGAGACAGGTGGCAATCAGCCCCAGCATTTT
TRBJ2-2 few TRBV28 NA CASSLESGITGELFF TGTGCCAGCAGTTTAGAATCAGGGATAACCGGGGAGCTGTTTTTT
TRBJ1-5 NA TRBV6-2/TRBV6-3 TRBD1 CASSQTGIQPQHF TGTGCCAGCAGTCAGACAGGGATCCAGCCCCAGCATTTT